This entry concerns a single T cell receptor (beta chain). Its antigen remains unidentified. This sample is drawn from a study of T cells after yellow fever vaccination. Researchers made TCR cDNA using 5'RACE template switching, and this step added a universal primer site and UMIs. TCRdb analysed the 5' RACE reads with MiXCR anew, one entry per CDR3 protein. Of approximately 110,000 distinct CDR3 sequences listed, under 8.5% are singletons. Trimming pared 2 bases from V and 1 base from J, leaving 14 bases between. The CDR3 has 16 amino acids. From germline, CDR1 is MNHNY and CDR2 SVGAGI (reference sequence). Findings of the study overall: The study re-detected most primary-vaccination clones after the booster (96% CD4, just over 85% CD8). Sorted repertoires could include abundant contaminating clonotypes from bulk cells.

The sequencing here drew on CD4+ T cells sorted from PBMCs, taken more than 8 days after the first yellow fever vaccination. The clonotype was recovered from a man younger than 30 who received the YFV17D yellow fever vaccine. This rearrangement joins TRBV6-6 to TRBJ1-1; a weak D match, TRBD1 (5 bases). The CDR3 protein is CASSYGRGFENTEAFF. The CDR3 DNA reads TGTGCCAGCAGTTACGGAAGGGGTTTTGAGAACACTGAAGCTTTCTTT.